This T cell receptor beta chain was obtained from a study of metastatic and nonmetastatic thyroid tumors. J lost 0 bases, V lost 2 bases, and 3 bases had no gene match. In germline, CDR1 is SGHTA, CDR2 FQGNSA. The CDR3 is 16 amino acids. TCRdb reassembled clones from the PCR reads with MiXCR. The data show under 55,000 clones, over 15% seen once. This clone came up many times. All patients were treatment-naive before thyroid surgery. The sequence derives from a female donor with papillary thyroid cancer or a benign thyroid nodule (not recorded which). Some clones in this sample may be carry-over from other donors' samples. The chain is built from TRBV7-2 and TRBJ2-1, with 8 bases lining up with TRBD2. The sequenced sample consisted of blood. CDR3 nucleotide sequence: TGTGCCAGCAGCTTACCGGGAGGGGTCTCCTACAATGAGCAGTTCTTC. As protein: CASSLPGGVSYNEQFF.